These 32 T cell receptor beta chains originate from one sample sequenced in a study of blood T cell repertoires in COVID-19. Sequenced by immunoSEQ multiplex PCR; TCRdb stores in-frame clones only, minus some. The sample consists of approximately 92,000 clones, just over 85% of them appearing once. Source material: peripheral blood. These receptors were obtained from a woman in her sixties in a cohort sampled during active or convalescent COVID-19.

The rearrangement joins TRBV19 to TRBJ1-5, with TRBD1 identical over 8 bases. After removal of 3 bases from V and 3 bases from J, the junction contained 10 bases not matched to a gene. The CDR3 extends over 17 amino acids. Per germline, CDR1 LNHDA and CDR2 SQIVND (reference sequence). CDR3 loop: CASSIKVGTGSNQPQHF. CDR3 coding DNA: TGTGCCAGTAGTATCAAAGTCGGGACAGGTTCCAATCAGCCCCAGCATTTT.

This chain connects TRBV3-1 (or the pseudogene TRBV3-2) to TRBJ2-7, with D possibly TRBD2 on 6 matching bases. With 2 bases removed from V and 3 bases from J, the gap between germline ends came to 20 bases. The CDR3 has 17 residues. The germline gives CDR1 LGHDT, CDR2 YNNKEL (reference sequence). CDR3 loop: CASSQPTIAASYYEQYF. As DNA, the CDR3 is TGTGCCAGCAGCCAACCGACAATAGCGGCATCCTACTACGAGCAGTACTTC.

Here the CDR3 DNA reads TGTGCCAGCAGCCGAATCCTCAGCGACTCTGGAAACACCATATATTTT. Its translation: CASSRILSDSGNTIYF. The chain links TRBV5-8 to TRBJ1-3; D ambiguous. Germline loops: CDR1 SGHTS, CDR2 YDEGEE. The CDR3 loop spans 16 amino acids. Trimming removed 4 bases at V and 0 bases at J, with 14 bases between.

The chain combines TRBV5-8 with TRBJ2-7; 7 bases agree with TRBD1. Trimming took 5 bases from V and 7 from J; bases not matched to a gene: 9. The germline CDR1 and CDR2 sequences are SGHTS and YDEGEE. This CDR3 region has 13 residues. DNA of the CDR3: TGTGCCAGCAGGTCGACAGGGATTTTGGAGCAGTACTTC. Translated, it gives CASRSTGILEQYF.

V is TRBV4-1 and J is TRBJ2-5; D may be TRBD1 (5 bases). V was cut by 0 bases and J by 2 bases, with 7 bases left in between. CDR3 length equals 14 residues. CDR1 is MGHRA, CDR2 YSYEKL, per germline. The CDR3 protein is CASSQEDRQETQYF. Written as DNA, the CDR3 is TGCGCCAGCAGCCAAGAAGACAGACAAGAGACCCAGTACTTC.

V is TRBV13 and J is TRBJ2-1; unclear D gene. Looked up from germline, CDR1 is PRHDT and CDR2 is FYEKMQ (reference sequence). The CDR3 spans 16 residues. V was cut by 4 bases and J by 3 bases, with 16 bases left in between. The chain's CDR3 is CASSSSYASYYNEQFF. CDR3 DNA: TGTGCCAGCAGCTCATCCTACGCTTCCTACTACAATGAGCAGTTCTTC.

This clone occurred a few times. For the CDR3, the DNA is TGTGCCAGCAGCTACGGACAGGGGGACGAGCAGTACTTC. The encoded protein is CASSYGQGDEQYF. The gene calls are TRBV11-3 and TRBJ2-7; 10 bases map to TRBD1. This CDR3 comprises 13 residues. V gave up 4 bases and J gave up 5 bases; unmatched junction bases: 2. CDR1 and CDR2 from the germline V gene are SGHNT and YENEEA.

There are a few counts of this clone. The chain uses TRBV5-1 and TRBJ2-1; 9 bases align to TRBD2. With V trimmed by 0 bases and J by 5 bases, 3 bases remained unmatched. Germline V gene sequence: CDR1 SGHRS, CDR2 YFSETQ. This CDR3 contains 15 residues. CDR3 sequence reads: CASSLGGRANNEQFF. The CDR3 nucleotides are TGCGCCAGCAGCTTGGGCGGGAGGGCCAACAATGAGCAGTTCTTC. Complete variable domain (other parts from reference TRBV5-1 and TRBJ2-1): KAGVTQTPRYLIKTRGQQVTLSCSPISGHRSVSWYQQTPGQGLQFLFEYFSETQRNKGNFPGRFSGRQFSNSRSEMNVSTLELGDSALYLCASSLGGRANNEQFFGPGTRLTVL.

The rearrangement uses TRBV20-1 and TRBJ2-1, with 11 bases that match TRBD2. Trimming cost V 3 bases and J 2 bases; bases outside gene matches: 12. Germline CDR1 DFQATT, CDR2 SNEGSKA (reference sequence). This CDR3 region has 18 residues. Here the CDR3 reads CSASVGTSGRSTYNEQFF. Here the CDR3 DNA reads TGCAGTGCTAGTGTAGGAACTAGCGGGAGATCTACCTACAATGAGCAGTTCTTC.

The V call is TRBV2, the J call TRBJ1-5; D unclear. Per germline, CDR1 SNHLY and CDR2 FYNNEI. V was trimmed by 1 base and J by 0 bases, leaving 7 bases between them. The CDR3 has 15 residues. The CDR3 is CASSEGSYSNQPQHF. For the CDR3, the DNA is TGTGCCAGCAGTGAAGGGAGCTATAGCAATCAGCCCCAGCATTTT.

The CDR3 DNA reads as TGTGCCAGCAGCCGTTCTAGCGGGAGAGTCTACGAGCAGTACTTC. Protein sequence: CASSRSSGRVYEQYF. The V gene is TRBV7-2, the J gene TRBJ2-7, with TRBD2 matching 10 bases. CDR1 and CDR2 (germline): SGHTA, FQGNSA. The CDR3 is 15 residues long. Trimming cost V 5 bases and J 3 bases; bases outside gene matches: 7.

The chain joins TRBV7-2 to TRBJ1-1; D unclear. Trimming left V 5 bases short and J 8 bases short, with 18 bases between. The CDR3 is made up of 14 amino acids. CDR1 and CDR2 from the germline V gene are SGHTA and FQGNSA. The CDR3 is CASSPRPGEKEAFF. The CDR3 nucleotides are TGTGCCAGCAGCCCCCGCCCGGGAGAGAAAGAAGCTTTCTTT.

This chain's CDR3 is CASTTGGTEAFF. The CDR3 DNA follows: TGTGCCAGCACTACAGGGGGCACTGAAGCTTTCTTT. The J gene is TRBJ1-1, the V gene TRBV6-5; TRBD1 aligns across 8 bases. The CDR3 is 12 amino acids. Germline values: CDR1 MNHEY, CDR2 SVGAGI. V lost 7 bases and J lost 4; bases outside the gene matches: 2.

V is TRBV29-1 and J is TRBJ2-5, with TRBD2 identical over 10 bases. V lost 5 bases, J lost 5 bases, and 5 bases stayed unmatched. CDR3 size: 13 residues. From germline, CDR1 is SQVTM and CDR2 ANQGSEA. DNA for the CDR3: TGCAGCGTTATAGCGGGAGGAGGGGAGACCCAGTACTTC. As protein: CSVIAGGGETQYF.

This chain joins TRBV21-1 and TRBJ1-4. TRBV21-1 is listed as a pseudogene. CDR3 length: 16 amino acids. Here the CDR3 DNA reads TGTGCCAGCAGCAAAGGCCGGAGACCGCGATCCGAAAAACTGTTTTTT. Protein product: CASSKGRRPRSEKLFF.

The genes are TRBV6-2 or TRBV6-3 and TRBJ1-1; 8 positions agree with TRBD1. J gave up 1 base and V 5 bases, and 3 bases lay outside the gene matches. The CDR3 consists of 14 residues. From germline, CDR1 is MNHEY and CDR2 SVGEGT. The CDR3: CASSHDRGNTEAFF. CDR3 DNA sequence: TGTGCCAGCAGTCACGACAGGGGGAACACTGAAGCTTTCTTT.

This clone has only one observation. The V and J genes are TRBV6-5 and TRBJ1-2, with 7 bases lining up with TRBD1. Germline CDR1 reads MNHEY; CDR2 reads SVGAGI. This CDR3 region has 15 residues. Germline trimming cut 7 bases from V and 4 bases from J; bases unmatched to any gene: 12. In nucleotides, the CDR3 is TGTGCCAGCACCCTAGTTAGGGGGCGCGGCTATGGCTACACCTTC. It is translated as CASTLVRGRGYGYTF.

The V call is TRBV5-1, the J call TRBJ2-7, with D possibly being TRBD2 (6 bases). The CDR3 is 16 residues long. Trimming removed 2 bases at V and 4 bases at J, with 19 bases between. The germline gives CDR1 SGHRS, CDR2 YFSETQ. The CDR3 DNA sequence: TGCGCCAGCAGCTTTAGCGGCCGGGACGGCTTTTACGAGCAGTACTTC. Protein sequence: CASSFSGRDGFYEQYF.

This rearrangement joins TRBV9 to TRBJ2-7; 10 bases align to TRBD1. V was clipped by 4 bases and J by 4 bases; unmatched bases: 8. Germline V gene sequence: CDR1 SGDLS, CDR2 YYNGEE. The CDR3 totals 15 residues. The CDR3 reads CASSLRQGAEYEQYF. In DNA, the CDR3 is TGTGCCAGCAGCCTTAGACAGGGGGCTGAGTACGAGCAGTACTTC.

This rearrangement joins TRBV18 to TRBJ2-2; D not certain. The germline V and J ends were trimmed by 6 bases and 3 bases, with 14 bases remaining between them. The CDR3 contains 15 residues. Looked up from germline, CDR1 is KGHSH and CDR2 is LQKENI. DNA for the CDR3: TGTGCCAGCTCGCAACAGTCAGGTTACACCGGGGAGCTGTTTTTT. Its translation: CASSQQSGYTGELFF.

The chain's CDR3 is CASSSQQGSEAFF. The CDR3 nucleotides read TGCGCCAGCAGCTCGCAGCAGGGGAGTGAAGCTTTCTTT. V and J are TRBV5-1 and TRBJ1-1; possibly TRBD1 for D (6 bases). Germline CDR1 SGHRS, CDR2 YFSETQ. With 3 bases removed from V and 7 bases from J, the gap between germline ends came to 13 bases. CDR3 length equals 13 residues.

The V call is TRBV19, the J call TRBJ2-7, with 7 bases identical to TRBD1. V dropped 5 bases and J dropped 2; count of bases not matched to a gene: 9. Germline CDR1 is LNHDA and CDR2 is SQIVND (reference sequence). There are 15 residues in the CDR3. The CDR3 coding sequence is TGTGCCAGTAGTCCCCGGGACAGCAGAACCTACGAGCAGTACTTC. It is translated as CASSPRDSRTYEQYF.

The chain employs TRBV3-1 (or the pseudogene TRBV3-2) and TRBJ2-7, with D possibly matching TRBD1 (6 bases). The V and J ends lost 1 base and 3 bases respectively, with 10 bases between them. There are 14 residues in the CDR3. CDR1 is LGHDT and CDR2 is YNNKEL in the germline V gene (reference sequence). CDR3 DNA sequence: TGTGCCAGCAGCCAAGGGTCAGGGGTCTACGAGCAGTACTTC. It encodes CASSQGSGVYEQYF.

This clone was picked up one time. The chain is built from TRBV3-1 (or the pseudogene TRBV3-2) and TRBJ1-5; 7 bases line up with TRBD1. The CDR3 length is 15 residues. V gave up 3 bases and J gave up 0 bases; unmatched junction bases: 2. The V gene's germline CDR1 is LGHDT and CDR2 YNNKEL (reference sequence). Here the CDR3 reads CASSQGTDSNQPQHF. The DNA of the CDR3 is TGTGCCAGCAGCCAGGGGACAGATAGCAATCAGCCCCAGCATTTT.

The chain joins TRBV5-1 to TRBJ2-7; a possible D gene is TRBD1 (6 bases). This CDR3 comprises 15 residues. From germline, CDR1 is SGHRS and CDR2 YFSETQ. Trimming cost V 4 bases and J 5 bases, with 19 bases left between them. DNA for the CDR3: TGCGCCAGCAGCCATGCACAGGGTAGTTTCGACGAGCAGTACTTC. This gives the protein CASSHAQGSFDEQYF.

The chain recombines TRBV6-1 with TRBJ2-1; D perhaps matches TRBD1 (5 bases). In germline, CDR1 is MNHNS, CDR2 SASEGT. Deletions cut 1 base from V and 1 base from J, with 8 bases between. This CDR3 is 15 amino acids long. The CDR3 DNA reads TGTGCCAGCAGTGAAGACAGGCTTTCCTACAATGAGCAGTTCTTC. This gives the protein CASSEDRLSYNEQFF.

The rearrangement joins TRBV27 to TRBJ2-6; 7 nucleotides align to TRBD1. J gave up 5 bases and V 3 bases, and 10 bases lay outside the gene matches. The CDR3 totals 17 residues. Germline V CDR1 and CDR2: MNHEY, SMNVEV (reference sequence). CDR3 sequence: CASSFLQGTPRANVLTF. Written as DNA, the CDR3 is TGTGCCAGCAGTTTCTTACAGGGGACCCCTCGGGCCAACGTCCTGACTTTC.

This clone was observed a single time. V usage is TRBV3-1 (or the pseudogene TRBV3-2) and J usage is TRBJ1-1; 9 positions match TRBD1. The CDR3 covers 14 residues. CDR1 and CDR2 from the germline V gene are LGHDT and YNNKEL (reference sequence). Trimming cost V 4 bases and J 5 bases; bases outside gene matches: 5. Written as DNA, the CDR3 is TGTGCCAGCAGCCGTATGACAGGGGGGACTGAAGCTTTCTTT. Translation gives CASSRMTGGTEAFF.

This clone was counted ten times or more. This chain uses TRBV11-2 with TRBJ1-1; 9 bases map to TRBD1. Unmatched junction bases numbered 11, after V lost 5 bases and J lost 10 bases. The CDR3 has 14 residues. Germline CDR1 and CDR2: SGHAT and FQNNGV. Here the CDR3 DNA reads TGTGCCAGCAGCCCCGAAGGGACAGGGTGGGGAGCTTTCTTT. It codes for CASSPEGTGWGAFF.

The genes are TRBV18 and TRBJ1-1, with 9 positions matching TRBD1. V lost 2 bases, J lost 7 bases, and 5 bases stayed unmatched. The CDR3 has 14 residues. Germline V CDR1 and CDR2: KGHSH, LQKENI. The DNA for the CDR3 is TGTGCCAGCTCACCATCGGGACAGGGAAATGAAGCTTTCTTT. This codes for CASSPSGQGNEAFF.

Written as DNA, the CDR3 is TGTGCCACCAGTCGGACTAGCGGGATAACTGATACGCAGTATTTT. This codes for CATSRTSGITDTQYF. The rearrangement links TRBV24-1 to TRBJ2-3, with 12 positions matching TRBD2. The V gene end was trimmed by 6 bases and the J gene end by 6 bases; junction bases not matched to a gene: 6. This CDR3 region has 15 residues. The germline gives CDR1 KGHDR, CDR2 SFDVKD.

This clone has just a few counts. V gene TRBV5-1 combines with J gene TRBJ1-1; D not resolved. The V gene lost 1 base and the J gene lost 3 bases, with 13 bases spanning the gap. The CDR3 sequence is 15 residues long. Germline loops: CDR1 SGHRS, CDR2 YFSETQ. The CDR3 bases are TGCGCCAGCAGCTTGCTTCCACACGGGGACACTGAAGCTTTCTTT. It encodes CASSLLPHGDTEAFF.